What follows are 14 T cell receptor beta chains derived from one specimen sequenced in a study of blood T cells in healthy people across ages. A second PCR, run for roughly 6 to 11 cycles, used a sample-barcoded 5' primer plus a J-beta primer mix. TCRdb redid the calling of the 5' RACE reads with MiXCR, one entry per CDR3 protein. Among approximately 600,000 distinct CDR3 sequences listed, 58% were seen once. Sequenced sample: blood. These receptors all come from a man between 60 and 75 years old in good health.

This chain joins TRBV25-1 and TRBJ1-2; tentatively, D is TRBD1 (6 bases). The CDR3 has 14 residues. CDR1 is MGHDK and CDR2 is SYGVNS in the germline V gene. V lost 4 bases and J lost 0, with 9 bases in between. The DNA for the CDR3 is TGTGCCAGCAGTGCGGACAGACCTAACTATGGCTACACCTTC. This gives the protein CASSADRPNYGYTF.

This clonotype appeared a few times. The chain has TRBV25-1 and TRBJ2-7, with D perhaps matching TRBD2 (5 bases). CDR3 length equals 15 residues. The germline CDR1 and CDR2 sequences are MGHDK and SYGVNS. Trimming removed 2 bases from V and 7 bases from J, with 18 bases in between. The CDR3 DNA reads TGTGCCAGCAGTGAACTCCTAGGAGGTTTGGGAGAGCAGTACTTC. It specifies CASSELLGGLGEQYF.

CDR3 in amino acids: CASSPLSGGREQYF. The CDR3 bases are TGTGCCAGCAGTCCGCTGTCTGGGGGGCGCGAGCAGTACTTC. The chain has TRBV28 and TRBJ2-7; the D call may be TRBD1 or TRBD2 (6 bases each). Germline CDR1 and CDR2: MDHEN and SYDVKM. V was trimmed by 5 bases and J by 6 bases, leaving 17 bases between them. The CDR3 spans 14 residues.

On this clonotype itself: Mismatch with germline at one junction end may stem from a read error. V gene TRBV28 combines with J gene TRBJ1-4, with TRBD1 matching 7 bases. The CDR3 contains 17 residues. CDR1 and CDR2 from the germline V gene are MDHEN and SYDVKM. The CDR3 DNA is TGTGCCGGCAGTTCCGCTGGAGGGCAGGGGGCTAATGAAAAACTGTTTTTT. Amino acids: CAGSSAGGQGANEKLFF.

The chain recombines TRBV3-1 with TRBJ1-3; D is undetermined. From germline, CDR1 is LGHDT and CDR2 YNNKEL (reference sequence). There are 15 residues in the CDR3. The V gene lost 3 bases and the J gene lost 4 bases, with 13 bases spanning the gap. The CDR3 is CASSHSTSRGNTIYF. The CDR3 DNA is TGTGCCAGCAGCCATTCGACCTCTCGGGGAAACACCATATATTTT. Looking up the rest from reference TRBV3-1 and TRBJ1-3 gives the full variable domain: DTAVSQTPKYLVTQMGNDKSIKCEQNLGHDTMYWYKQDSKKFLKIMFSYNNKELIINETVPNRFSPKSPDKAHLNLHINSLELGDSAVYFCASSHSTSRGNTIYFGEGSWLTVV.

This clonotype was observed a handful of times. The CDR3 nucleotides read TGCAGTGCTAGAGTCGGGCCAGGCCAGTACTTC. Translation: CSARVGPGQYF. The chain combines TRBV20-1 with TRBJ2-4; D remains ambiguous. The CDR3 has 11 residues. V was trimmed by 1 base and J by 13 bases, leaving 11 bases between them. CDR1 and CDR2 (germline): DFQATT, SNEGSKA (reference sequence).

The V call is TRBV5-1, the J call TRBJ2-5; D is tentatively TRBD1 or TRBD2 (5 bases each). Trimming took off 5 bases at V and 7 bases at J, with 18 bases between the two ends. CDR3 length equals 14 residues. Germline V lookup: CDR1 SGHRS, CDR2 YFSETQ. CDR3 coding DNA: TGCGCCAGCAGGCCAGGATGGGGTGGGGGGACCCAGTACTTC. Translation gives CASRPGWGGGTQYF.

The chain's CDR3 is CASSLSGTIQETQYF. The DNA for the CDR3 is TGTGCCAGCAGTTTGTCCGGGACTATACAAGAGACCCAGTACTTC. The rearrangement links TRBV12-3 or TRBV12-4 to TRBJ2-5; 7 bases agree with TRBD2. The CDR3 runs to 15 residues. After removal of 3 bases from V and 2 bases from J, the junction contained 6 bases not matched to a gene.

V and J are TRBV7-9 and TRBJ2-5; 7 nucleotides match TRBD1. Gene TRBJ2-7 matches the end of the DNA better, so the J call may be wrong. This CDR3 contains 14 residues. CDR1 and CDR2 from the germline V gene are SEHNR and FQNEAQ (reference sequence). CDR3 nucleotides: TGTGCCAGCAGCTTACAGGCAGGGGGTCTCGAGCAGTACTTC. Its translation is CASSLQAGGLEQYF.

In this sample, this clonotype turned up a few times. CDR3 protein: CASSLDRGAYEQYF. The CDR3 nucleotides are TGTGCCAGCAGTCTGGACAGGGGGGCCTACGAGCAGTACTTC. This chain connects TRBV6-5 to TRBJ2-7; 10 bases are a match to TRBD1. V was pared by 5 bases and J by 2 bases, with 3 bases of the junction left unmatched. The germline CDR1 and CDR2 sequences are MNHEY and SVGAGI. This CDR3 is built from 14 residues.

The V and J genes are TRBV3-1 and TRBJ2-7; 7 bases line up with TRBD1. J was trimmed by 3 bases and V by 3 bases; bases with no gene match: 5. CDR1 is LGHDT, CDR2 YNNKEL, per germline (reference sequence). The CDR3 totals 14 residues. CDR3 sequence (DNA): TGTGCCAGCAGCCAGAGTTGGGACAGCTACGAGCAGTACTTC. This gives the protein CASSQSWDSYEQYF.

The V gene is TRBV28, the J gene TRBJ1-4, with D maybe TRBD1 (5 bases). Germline CDR1 MDHEN, CDR2 SYDVKM. The V end was cut by 4 bases, the J end by 6 bases, with 12 bases between. This CDR3 region has 14 residues. The CDR3 DNA reads TGTGCCAGCAGTTCCGGGGCTGCGGATGAAAAACTGTTTTTT. This gives the protein CASSSGAADEKLFF. The variable domain in full, completed from reference TRBV28 and TRBJ1-4, reads DVKVTQSSRYLVKRTGEKVFLECVQDMDHENMFWYRQDPGLGLRLIYFSYDVKMKEKGDIPEGYSVSREKKERFSLILESASTNQTSMYLCASSSGAADEKLFFGSGTQLSVL.

V gene TRBV14 combines with J gene TRBJ2-7; D perhaps matches TRBD1 (6 bases). The V end lost 4 bases, the J end lost 4 bases, and 14 bases lay between the germline ends. CDR3 size: 14 residues. Per germline, CDR1 SGHDN and CDR2 FVKESK. As DNA, the CDR3 is TGTGCCAGCAGCCGAGGGCAGGACAGATACGAGCAGTACTTC. This codes for CASSRGQDRYEQYF.

This clonotype was counted only a few times. This rearrangement joins TRBV29-1 to TRBJ2-5, with 16 positions matching TRBD2. V shed 7 bases, J shed 4 bases, and the junction held 6 bases outside the gene matches. This CDR3 has 15 residues. CDR1 is SQVTM, CDR2 ANQGSEA, per germline. Written as DNA, the CDR3 is TGCAGCGCTGGGACTAGCGGGGGGGCGAGAGAGACCCAGTACTTC. It codes for CSAGTSGGARETQYF.